This record looks at one T cell receptor (beta chain) sequence and its context. Its antigen is currently not known. No base-level quality is on record; no much larger clone is a single base apart. The method was the immunoSEQ multiplex PCR assay. The multiplex PCR relied on a mix of 60 forward primers for TCR Vbeta segments and 13 reverse primers for TCR Jbeta segments. Amplification of the CDR3 region of rearranged TCR beta genes was performed with a multiplex PCR assay on genomic DNA. The amplified TCR beta libraries were sequenced on the Illumina HiSeq System as 87-base-pair reads. On the authors' methods: A later analysis counted tens of millions of unique TCR beta chains across the 600 to 850 repertoires, and roughly 9.9 million of these chains were shared by at least two donors. Raw reads were error-corrected and collapsed into unique sequences with a nearest-neighbor algorithm that merged closely related sequences to remove PCR and sequencing errors. CDR3 sequences were aligned to IMGT reference sequences to assign V, D and J gene segments. Each retained sequence needed at least a six-nucleotide match to both a V gene segment and a J gene segment. A rearrangement was called productive if the CDR3 had no stop codons and remained in frame with V and J, and every other rearrangement was called non-productive. CDR3 was defined by IMGT convention, running from the second conserved V-encoded cysteine to the conserved J-encoded phenylalanine. The earlier analysis of a few hundred of the donors excluded sequences that lacked an unambiguous match to a single V gene segment. An earlier analysis of 587 of the donors called V segments functional above 56.7% productive rearrangements and segregating when the between-donor standard deviation exceeded 5%. A statistical classification framework was developed to diagnose cytomegalovirus status using the catalog of TCR beta chain sequences. A later analysis assigned V and J genes by comparing TCR nucleotide sequences with IMGT/GENE-DB human TR gene sequences. In a later analysis, CDR3 sequences and most-parsimonious VDJ recombination scenarios were assigned using the TCRdist pipeline. In a later analysis, each TCR beta chain was defined by its CDR3 amino acid sequence together with its V-gene family, and reads lacking a unique V-gene family were excluded. To address suspected cross-contamination and a sequencing artifact, a later analysis removed around 590 highly shared, low-generation-probability nucleotide sequences. A later analysis calculated a clonal expansion index for each public chain from normalized within-repertoire ranks of inferred template counts. In a later analysis, generation probabilities were computed using a VDJ recombination model fitted to out-of-frame rearrangements, and the results were checked against IGoR. A later analysis scored TCR-TCR, TCR-HLA and TCR-CMV co-occurrence with hypergeometric tests, applying a repertoire-size bias correction to TCR pairs. In a later analysis, false discovery rates were estimated by permuting HLA or CMV assignments 20 times. A later analysis grouped co-occurring TCRs with DBSCAN, adding TCRdist sequence similarity when clustering within HLA-allele-positive subsets. Repertoires with fewer than 30,000 or more than 120,000 public chains were left out of co-occurrence clustering, as were four to six repertoires with anomalous nucleotide sharing. Held by TCRdb, this immuneACCESS table contains in-frame sequences only and omits some clones. Under half of the omission traces to an unresolved V gene where checked; the cause of the rest is unknown. The V and J calls and clone size come from that table; D and trimming were worked out from the DNA. The sample table records under 150,000 clones; roughly 78% of these occur just once. The top ten clonotypes cover under 3% of the sample.

The cohort was made up of several hundred healthy bone marrow donors. All cohort members were sampled while nominally healthy, although unrecorded immune exposures were likely present. The donor was CMV seronegative and was included in the group of a few hundred seronegative cohort members. Every donor gave a peripheral blood sample, and the peripheral blood mononuclear cells from that sample were used for TCR beta sequencing. The Qiagen DNeasy Blood Extraction Kit was used to extract genomic DNA from the blood cell samples. This sample was included in a study of cytomegalovirus exposure and HLA in healthy donors (dated by TCRdb to about 2017). About the investigation overall: An earlier analysis of some 600 of the donors reported under 300 Gb of sequence data and around 110 million unique TCR beta sequences obtained from roughly 180 million T cells. The study was designed to test whether signatures of past pathogen exposure could be identified by cataloging public T cell receptors. The later analysis used no new phenotypic data to find candidate immune exposures, relying instead on TCR beta sequences and their occurrence across donors. Of the roughly 400 genotyped donors, about 80% fell in the genetic ancestry cluster associated with self-reported Caucasian donors. To predict cytomegalovirus infection status, the study brought together high-throughput TCR immunosequencing, statistical association of individual TCRs with disease status, and machine learning. In addition to the first cohort of 666 subjects, a separate validation cohort of some 120 different subjects was used. Using immunosequencing, the study profiled T cell repertoires from 500 to 800 subjects and related those repertoires to cytomegalovirus serostatus. All discovery cohort repertoires had been generated on a single sequencing platform. In a later analysis, previously published TCR beta repertoires from about 670 donors were re-analyzed and high-resolution HLA genotyping was added so that TCR occurrence patterns could be studied. Among around 400 genotyped donors of the cohort, an average of 235,054 unique TCR beta nucleotide sequences were sequenced per donor, roughly 20% of them non-productive. Roughly five DR-DQ haplotypes were handled as single units for association and clustering because linkage in the cohort was strong. In an earlier analysis of 587 of the donors, high-throughput TCR beta sequencing was used to judge whether each TCR beta V gene segment behaved as functional or pseudogenic. Both class I and class II loci were covered by HLA typing, at four-digit resolution. A later genetic analysis took genome-wide SNP genotypes for about three fifths of the roughly 700 donors and used that subset as a discovery cohort. The number of typed donors differed by locus: about 620-640 for A, B, C, DRB1 and DQB1; some 540 for DQA1; 606 for DPA1; and 450 to 480 for DPB1. An early release covering some 640 HLA-typed donors comprised about 320 gigabases of sequencing data and around 80 million unique TCR sequences. Donor age, sex, ethnicity and CMV serostatus were collected together with the repertoire data.

General conclusions and limits of the study: Because HLA typing was missing for some donors at each locus, association tests included only the typed subset. In an earlier analysis of 587 of the donors, most TCR beta V segments appeared in productive rearrangements about 90% or about 30% of the time, broadly matching IMGT annotations. The 87-base-pair reads could not distinguish some IMGT-functional V segments, including TRBV6-2 and TRBV6-3, so those segments were excluded. Sequencing depth was assumed to be roughly uniform across donors in the presence/absence analyses, though that assumption may not hold. Because counts were too low, 15 to 20 rarely observed V segments, including chromosome 9 orphons, were excluded from the earlier analysis of fewer than 650 of the donors. According to a later analysis, most CMV-associated TCR beta chains appeared to be HLA-restricted, and the HLA associations seemed to be driven largely by CMV exposure. The classifier was reported to diagnose cytomegalovirus status with high specificity and sensitivity in both the original and validation cohorts. For the cohort, immune exposure information was limited to CMV serostatus. A later analysis found that TCR association rates varied across HLA loci, with DRB1 alleles showing the most associated TCRs and HLA-C alleles the fewest. This cohort had only TCR beta chains sequenced, and the lack of alpha or paired-chain data limited which features could be detected. The sequencing pipeline was judged likely to have produced a cluster of highly shared sequence variants as a technical artifact. Compared with equally common non-associated chains, HLA-associated TCR beta chains in a later analysis were more clonally expanded and had lower generation probabilities. The authors suggested that the approach could potentially be generalized to other disease states and immunological phenotypes. A further reported finding was that TCR beta sequences accurately predicted the HLA-A and HLA-B alleles for most subjects in the first cohort. A few of the identified cytomegalovirus-associated TCR beta chains were confirmed in vitro to be specific for cytomegalovirus antigens. Linkage disequilibrium might explain the correlated functional status among segregating V segments, but an unknown experimental factor could not be excluded. V-gene and J-gene trimming of TCR beta chains was associated with a missense DCLRE1C variant in a later genetic analysis, and the association was replicated in an independent cohort. The study listed around 160 TCR beta chains as associated with cytomegalovirus. While some public TCRs were present in many individuals, most TCR sequences turned up only very rarely across donors. In a later genetic analysis, fewer N-insertions in productive TCRs were reported among donors in an Asian-associated ancestry cluster than the 666-donor mean. In a later analysis, 16,951 TCR beta sequences were associated with specific HLA alleles at a false discovery rate of 0.05. Strong co-occurrence of HLA alleles, especially DR and DQ, made assigning TCR associations to individual alleles difficult. In a later analysis, several top co-occurrence clusters were reported to appear linked to parvovirus B19, influenza, CMV and Epstein-Barr virus.

The germline V gene encodes CDR1 MNHEY and CDR2 SMNVEV (reference sequence). CDR3 length: 13 amino acids, cysteine to phenylalanine. This entry keeps only the CDR3 DNA: 39 bases, framed from base 1. V and J lose 5 bases and 2 bases, and a span of 10 bases separates them. The specimen was PBMCs. The V and J segments used are TRBV27 and TRBJ2-7, and perhaps TRBD2 as D gene, on 5 matching bases. The TCR was taken from a man aged 25 to 40 in good health and CMV-seronegative. The CDR3 is CASSPGGPYEQYF. The DNA reads as follows: TGTGCCAGCAGTCCAGGCGGGCCCTACGAGCAGTACTTC.